This T cell receptor beta chain was captured in a study of cytomegalovirus exposure and HLA in healthy donors. A note on this clone: Its specificity is not known.

The germline CDR1 and CDR2 sequences are LGHNA and YSLEER. This CDR3 has 14 residues. Trimming cost V 4 bases and J 7 bases, with 13 bases left between them. PCR amplification relied on 60 Vbeta primers (plus 13 Jbeta primers). Assay used: immunoSEQ multiplex PCR; TCRdb lists only in-frame clones, some missing. Of more than 95,000 clones in the sample, around 84% were seen once. The study's findings and limits: Researchers reported in a later analysis that a missense DCLRE1C variant was tied to TCR beta V- and J-gene trimming. Reported performance of the classifier showed diagnosis of cytomegalovirus status with high specificity and sensitivity. In vitro experiments confirmed that three CMV-associated chains were specific for CMV antigens. Later on, analysis showed that most CMV-associated TCR beta chains appeared to be HLA-restricted.

The clonotype originates from a man aged 25-45 years in good health and CMV-seronegative. V is TRBV4-3 and J is TRBJ1-4; D perhaps matches TRBD1 (6 bases). The sequenced material came from PBMCs. The CDR3 nucleotides read TGCGCCAGCAGCCGGGGGCAGGGGTTTGAAAAACTGTTTTTT. It translates to CASSRGQGFEKLFF.